The present T cell receptor (beta chain) was sequenced within a study of T cell clonotyping in hematopoietic cell transplantation (dated by TCRdb to the early 2020s). About the study as a whole: A total of under 150 blood samples were gathered in the study from 30 to 40 consecutive transplant recipients along with their related donors. Patients were recruited between September 2015 and 2017 and followed until late 2020 or death.

In its sample, this clone was seen a few times. The antigen this receptor binds is unknown. No base-level quality is on record; no much larger clone is a single base apart. The CDR3 sequence holds 13 residues, the cysteine and phenylalanine included. Just the 39-base CDR3 DNA is kept, in frame starting at base 1. V loses 1 base of germline sequence and J loses 7 bases, and the interval between the two ends is 11 bases. Sequences SGHAT (CDR1) and FQNNGV (CDR2) are obtained from the germline V gene. This specimen's time point label, interpreted: 100 days after allo-HCT. Blood from recipients was drawn roughly 28 days before transplant, then again at days 30, 100 and 180 after transplant. Nuclei Lysis Solution was used to extract genomic DNA from fresh or cryopreserved unfractionated peripheral blood mononuclear cells. The study at large found these results: Donor and pretransplant recipient Inverse Simpson Index values predicted broader posttransplant TCR repertoire diversity. Recipient repertoires showed only a small fraction of overlap with donor repertoires, and over 95% appeared de novo at the given depth. After transplant, TCR diversity in recipients dropped, and pathologically expanded clonotypes increased progressively from day 30 to day 180. The sample size was limited, and because cells were not sorted, the contributions of CD4 and CD8 repertoires could not be separated.

The immunoSEQ assay, a bias-controlled multiplex PCR with V- and J-specific primers, was used to amplify TCR beta CDR3 regions from genomic DNA. In a second PCR step, the CDR3 amplicons were tagged with a proprietary barcode plus Illumina adapter sequences. An Illumina MiSeq instrument was used to sequence the CDR3 libraries. The authors processed their data as follows. Export and quality control were handled in immunoSEQ Analyzer 3.0, while downstream analyses relied on R Bioconductor and Immunarch. Only productive rearrangements in the normalized downsampled data set went into calculating the repertoire metrics. In the normalized cohort, clonotypes with more than 5 templates were defined as pathologically expanded. The Inverse Simpson Index served as the measure of repertoire diversity. The non-normalized data set was used for CMV-specificity analyses so that all clonotypes could be captured. Not all clones reach the TCRdb copy of this immuneACCESS table, which keeps in-frame sequences only. Checked studies attribute under half of the gap to unresolved V genes and leave the rest unexplained. That table gives V, J and clone size, and the DNA gave D and trimming. The sample records roughly 9,300 clones, roughly half of which are singletons. The ten largest clones add up to over 10% of the sample.

The sample was peripheral blood mononuclear cells, taken 100 days after allogeneic stem cell transplant. This clonotype was sampled from a female patient aged 50-65 years who had an allogeneic stem cell transplant from an unrelated donor, so the T cells may come from the graft donor. Some clones in this sample may be carry-over from other donors' samples. The V and J genes are TRBV11-2 and TRBJ2-7, with the D gene uncertain. The sequence in DNA is TGTGCCAGCAGCTTAGTCGGCCGATCGGAGCAGTACTTC. Translation gives CASSLVGRSEQYF.